This T cell receptor (beta chain) was profiled in a study of control samples from healthy donors and cancer patients. Only in-frame clones appear in the TCRdb table, and some are missing; sequencing was by immunoSEQ multiplex PCR. The sample holds approximately 170,000 clones, just over 90% seen once. The TCR comes from a man aged 30-40 years in good health. Sequences were obtained from blood.

CDR3 sequence reads: CASSLGGGTGELFF. The CDR3 coding sequence is TGTGCCAGCAGCTTAGGAGGGGGTACCGGGGAGCTGTTTTTT. The V call is TRBV11-3, the J call TRBJ2-2; D might be TRBD1 (6 bases). V was cut by 1 base and J by 5 bases, with 8 bases left in between. Germline loops: CDR1 SGHNT, CDR2 YENEEA. There are 14 residues in the CDR3.